The next 9 T cell receptor beta chains were all read from a single sample in a study of cytomegalovirus exposure and HLA in healthy donors. It was with 60 Vbeta and 13 Jbeta primers that the PCR ran. Produced via immunoSEQ multiplex PCR; TCRdb's table is partial and in-frame only. The sample records about 120,000 clones, almost 85% being singletons. Sequenced input: PBMCs. These receptor sequences come from a woman under 30 in good health and CMV-seronegative.

V is TRBV5-1 and J is TRBJ1-1; D might be TRBD1 (5 bases). The CDR3 has 12 residues. Germline V gene lookup returns CDR1 SGHRS and CDR2 YFSETQ. Trimming stripped 0 bases from V and 10 bases from J, with 10 bases between. The CDR3 reads CASSLEQEGAFF. The CDR3 DNA follows: TGCGCCAGCAGCTTGGAACAGGAAGGAGCTTTCTTT. The full variable domain, in which reference TRBV5-1 and TRBJ1-1 provide the parts outside the CDR3, is KAGVTQTPRYLIKTRGQQVTLSCSPISGHRSVSWYQQTPGQGLQFLFEYFSETQRNKGNFPGRFSGRQFSNSRSEMNVSTLELGDSALYLCASSLEQEGAFFGQGTRLTVV.

The chain is built from TRBV18 and TRBJ1-6, with 7 bases fitting TRBD1. Looked up from germline, CDR1 is KGHSH and CDR2 is LQKENI. Unmatched junction bases numbered 4, after V lost 1 base and J lost 7 bases. This CDR3 spans 15 amino acids. This CDR3 reads CASSPRGQYNSPLHF. For the CDR3, the DNA is TGTGCCAGCTCACCACGGGGACAGTACAATTCACCCCTCCACTTT.

V gene TRBV5-8 combines with J gene TRBJ2-3; 10 nucleotides agree with TRBD2. Germline assignment: CDR1 SGHTS and CDR2 YDEGEE. The length of the CDR3 is 15 residues. Trimming cost V 0 bases and J 4 bases; bases outside gene matches: 2. CDR3 bases: TGTGCCAGCAGCTTGGCCGGACTAGCGGCAGATACGCAGTATTTT. Amino acid sequence: CASSLAGLAADTQYF.

V and J are TRBV6-4 and TRBJ2-1; no definite D call. Trimming cost V 0 bases and J 6 bases, with 12 bases left between them. In germline, CDR1 is MRHNA, CDR2 SNTAGT. This CDR3 is 15 amino acids long. CDR3: CASSDSYQRSNEQFF. The CDR3 DNA is TGTGCCAGCAGTGACTCTTATCAGAGGAGCAATGAGCAGTTCTTC.

The chain combines TRBV5-1 with TRBJ2-2; D is possibly TRBD1 (6 bases). V was trimmed by 0 bases and J by 1 base, leaving 16 bases between them. Germline V gene sequence: CDR1 SGHRS, CDR2 YFSETQ. The CDR3 contains 18 residues. CDR3 sequence: CASSLAGATGVNTGELFF. CDR3 DNA sequence: TGCGCCAGCAGCTTGGCCGGAGCGACAGGCGTGAACACCGGGGAGCTGTTTTTT.

The V gene is TRBV11-2, the J gene TRBJ2-7, with 7 positions matching TRBD1. This CDR3 is 16 amino acids long. Germline loops: CDR1 SGHAT, CDR2 FQNNGV. Trimming removed 5 bases from V and 4 bases from J; junction bases left unmatched: 14. The CDR3 DNA reads TGTGCCAGCAGCAGAGGTGTCGGGACAGAACTTTACGAGCAGTACTTC. It is translated as CASSRGVGTELYEQYF. Looking up the rest from reference TRBV11-2 and TRBJ2-7 gives the full variable domain: EAGVAQSPRYKIIEKRQSVAFWCNPISGHATLYWYQQILGQGPKLLIQFQNNGVVDDSQLPKDRFSAERLKGVDSTLKIQPAKLEDSAVYLCASSRGVGTELYEQYFGPGTRLTVT.

The chain joins TRBV19 to TRBJ2-1; 9 bases map to TRBD2. CDR1 and CDR2 (germline): LNHDA, SQIVND (reference sequence). The CDR3 is 15 residues long. V was clipped by 4 bases and J by 7 bases; unmatched bases: 8. The CDR3 region has the DNA TGTGCCAGTAGTAGGCGGGAGGGCCCTCAAAATGAGCAGTTCTTC. Protein: CASSRREGPQNEQFF.

The chain uses TRBV27 and TRBJ1-6, with a possible D match to TRBD1 (6 bases). This CDR3 has 14 amino acids. V lost 3 bases and J 7 bases, leaving 10 bases between the germline ends. Germline CDR1 reads MNHEY; CDR2 reads SMNVEV (reference sequence). CDR3 protein: CASSLQGYNSPLHF. Written as DNA, the CDR3 is TGTGCCAGCAGTTTGCAGGGGTACAATTCACCCCTCCACTTT.

This chain joins TRBV6-5 and TRBJ2-7; weak D call: TRBD1 (6 bases). V was trimmed by 5 bases and J by 2 bases, leaving 16 bases between them. The CDR3 spans 15 residues. Germline CDR1 and CDR2: MNHEY and SVGAGI. The CDR3 reads CASSARQARTYEQYF. The CDR3 DNA reads TGTGCCAGCAGTGCCCGACAGGCCAGGACCTACGAGCAGTACTTC.